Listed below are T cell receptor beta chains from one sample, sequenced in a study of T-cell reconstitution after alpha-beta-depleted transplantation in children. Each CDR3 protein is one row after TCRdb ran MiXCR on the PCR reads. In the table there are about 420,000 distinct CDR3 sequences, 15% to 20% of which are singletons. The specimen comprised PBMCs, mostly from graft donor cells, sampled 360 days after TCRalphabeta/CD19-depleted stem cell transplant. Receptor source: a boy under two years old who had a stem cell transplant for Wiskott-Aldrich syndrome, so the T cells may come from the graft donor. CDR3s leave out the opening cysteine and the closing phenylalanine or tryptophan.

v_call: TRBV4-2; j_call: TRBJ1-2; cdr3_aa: ASSPTGRLGGYT
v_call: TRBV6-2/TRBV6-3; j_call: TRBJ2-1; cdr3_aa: ASSYSSSSRNEQF
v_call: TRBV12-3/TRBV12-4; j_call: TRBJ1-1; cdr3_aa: ASSLLGGGHTEAF
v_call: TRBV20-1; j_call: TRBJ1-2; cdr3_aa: SAPRGNYGYT
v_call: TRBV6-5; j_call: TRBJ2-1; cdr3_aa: ASSYSRTSRQF
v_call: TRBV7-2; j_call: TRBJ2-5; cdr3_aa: ASSLVDQGEETQY
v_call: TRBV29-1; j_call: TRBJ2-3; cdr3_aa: SVEQGAADTQY
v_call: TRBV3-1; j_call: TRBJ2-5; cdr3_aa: ASSPRVWYEETQY
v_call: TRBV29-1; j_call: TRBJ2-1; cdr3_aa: SVEAPYREQF
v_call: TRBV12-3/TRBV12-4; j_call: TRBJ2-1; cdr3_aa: ASSIRGGHNEQF
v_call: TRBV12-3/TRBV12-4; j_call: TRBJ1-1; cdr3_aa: ASSLRVRNTEAF
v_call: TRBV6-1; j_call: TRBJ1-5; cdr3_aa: ASIQPQH
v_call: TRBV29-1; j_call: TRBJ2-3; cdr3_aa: SVDTGRALNTQY
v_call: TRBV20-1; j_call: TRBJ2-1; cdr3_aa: SASSRDRSYNEQF
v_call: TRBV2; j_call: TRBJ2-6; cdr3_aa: ASSVSGANVRT
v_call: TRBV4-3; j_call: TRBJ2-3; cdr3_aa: ASSQLSRLAASTDTQY
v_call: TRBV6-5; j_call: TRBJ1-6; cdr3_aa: ASSYRDRESPLH
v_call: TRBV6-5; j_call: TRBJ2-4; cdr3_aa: ASSYSIGTGTGNIQY
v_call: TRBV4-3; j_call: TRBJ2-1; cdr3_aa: ASSQERGYYNEQF
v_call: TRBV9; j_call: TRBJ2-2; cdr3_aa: ASSEGLAGSIGELF
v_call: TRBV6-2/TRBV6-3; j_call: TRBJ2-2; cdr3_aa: ASSFGLAGAGELF
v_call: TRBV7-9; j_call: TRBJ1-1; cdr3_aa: ASSLRDTDTEAF
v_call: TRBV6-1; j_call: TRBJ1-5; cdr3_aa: ASSESFEQH
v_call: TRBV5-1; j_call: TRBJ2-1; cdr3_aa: ASSTYRASYNEQF
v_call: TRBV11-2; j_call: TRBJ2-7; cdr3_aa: ASSSQAGGPYEQY
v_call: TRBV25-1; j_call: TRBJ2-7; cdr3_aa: ASSAYSSSLYEQY
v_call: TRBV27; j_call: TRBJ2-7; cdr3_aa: ASSLSGRGQGYEQY
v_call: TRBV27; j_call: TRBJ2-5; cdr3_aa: ASRPLAGQETQY
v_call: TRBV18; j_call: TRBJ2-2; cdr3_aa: ASSYLVAGANTGELF
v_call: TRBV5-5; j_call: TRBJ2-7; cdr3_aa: ASSTTPGDVSYEQY
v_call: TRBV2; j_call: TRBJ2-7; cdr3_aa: ASIEFRDRVAYEQY
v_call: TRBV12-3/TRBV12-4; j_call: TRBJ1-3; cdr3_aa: ASSLADGRNTIY
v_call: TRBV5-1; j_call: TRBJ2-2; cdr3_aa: ASSLFRDRGDGGGELF
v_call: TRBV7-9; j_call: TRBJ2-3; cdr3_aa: ASSSRPLPGADTQY
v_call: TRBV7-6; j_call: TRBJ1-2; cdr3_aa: ASSLATGAGYT
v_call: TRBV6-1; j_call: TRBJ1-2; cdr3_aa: ASIKVEIDYGYT
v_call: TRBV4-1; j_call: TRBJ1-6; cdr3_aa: ASSQQTGKRDSPLH
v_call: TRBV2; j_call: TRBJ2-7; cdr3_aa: ASSVEENREQY
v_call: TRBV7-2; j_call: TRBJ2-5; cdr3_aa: ASSLAQGGIGTQY
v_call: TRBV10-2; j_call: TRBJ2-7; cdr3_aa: ASSGQPYEQY
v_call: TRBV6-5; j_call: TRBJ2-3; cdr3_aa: ASSYSFSGSYDTQY
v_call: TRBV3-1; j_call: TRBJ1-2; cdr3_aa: ASSRRQGGYT
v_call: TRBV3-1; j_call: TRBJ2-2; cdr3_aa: ASSHSGTYGGELF
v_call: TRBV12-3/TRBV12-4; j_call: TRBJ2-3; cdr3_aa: ASSFRVAGRSTDTQY
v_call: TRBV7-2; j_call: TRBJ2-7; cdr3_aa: ASSLRSGSLAGGPEQY
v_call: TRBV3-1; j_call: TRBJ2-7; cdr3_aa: ASSQDRDWEQY
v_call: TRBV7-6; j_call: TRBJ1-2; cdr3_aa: ASSRWRLGVIDYGYT
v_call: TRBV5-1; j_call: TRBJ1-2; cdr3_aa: ASSIRPGQNYGYT